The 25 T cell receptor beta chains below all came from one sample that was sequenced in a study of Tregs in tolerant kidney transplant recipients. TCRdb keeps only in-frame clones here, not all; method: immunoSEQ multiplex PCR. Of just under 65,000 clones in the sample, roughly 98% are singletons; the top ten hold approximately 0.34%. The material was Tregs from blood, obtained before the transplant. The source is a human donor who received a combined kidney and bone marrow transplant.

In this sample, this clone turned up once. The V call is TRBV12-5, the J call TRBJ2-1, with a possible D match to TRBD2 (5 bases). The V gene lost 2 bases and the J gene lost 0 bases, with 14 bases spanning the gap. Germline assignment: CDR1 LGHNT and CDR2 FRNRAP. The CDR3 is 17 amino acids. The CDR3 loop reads CASGLWSGIGSYNEQFF. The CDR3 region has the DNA TGTGCTAGTGGTTTGTGGTCGGGAATCGGCTCCTACAATGAGCAGTTCTTC.

The CDR3 bases are TGTGCCAGCAGCTTGCGGCAGGGAAATGAAAAACTGTTTTTT. Translated, it gives CASSLRQGNEKLFF. The rearrangement links TRBV5-6 to TRBJ1-4; weak D call: TRBD1 (5 bases). Germline V gene data show CDR1 as SGHDT and CDR2 as YYEEEE. The CDR3 covers 14 residues. Between the trimmed V and J ends, which lost 1 base and 5 bases, there was a span of 9 bases.

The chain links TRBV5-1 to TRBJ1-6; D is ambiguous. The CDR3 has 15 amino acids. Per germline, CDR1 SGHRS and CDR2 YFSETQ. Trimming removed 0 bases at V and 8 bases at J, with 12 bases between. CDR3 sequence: CASSLAVIGDSPLHF. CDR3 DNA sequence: TGCGCCAGCAGCTTGGCGGTTATCGGGGATTCACCCCTCCACTTT. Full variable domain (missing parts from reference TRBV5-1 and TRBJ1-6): KAGVTQTPRYLIKTRGQQVTLSCSPISGHRSVSWYQQTPGQGLQFLFEYFSETQRNKGNFPGRFSGRQFSNSRSEMNVSTLELGDSALYLCASSLAVIGDSPLHFGNGTRLTVT.

CDR3 DNA: TGCAGCGTAGGGGACAACTCCTACGAGCAGTACTTC. Amino acids: CSVGDNSYEQYF. This chain joins TRBV29-1 and TRBJ2-7; tentatively, D is TRBD1 (6 bases). Germline V lookup: CDR1 SQVTM, CDR2 ANQGSEA. The V and J ends lost 6 bases and 0 bases respectively, with 9 bases between them. The CDR3 has 12 residues.

Here the CDR3 DNA reads TGTGCCAGCACCCCGGGACAGAGTAATCAGCCCCAGCATTTT. Protein product: CASTPGQSNQPQHF. The rearrangement joins TRBV6-1 to TRBJ1-5, with 7 bases aligning to TRBD1. From germline, CDR1 is MNHNS and CDR2 SASEGT. V trimming: 7 bases; J trimming: 4 bases; junction bases outside the gene matches: 7. The CDR3 runs 14 residues.

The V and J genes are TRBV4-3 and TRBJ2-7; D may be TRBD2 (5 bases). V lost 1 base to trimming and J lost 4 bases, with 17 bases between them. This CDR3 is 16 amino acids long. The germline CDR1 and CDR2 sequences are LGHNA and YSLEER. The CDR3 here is CASSQGFRGSPYEQYF. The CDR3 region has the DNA TGCGCCAGCAGCCAAGGTTTCCGAGGGAGTCCGTACGAGCAGTACTTC.

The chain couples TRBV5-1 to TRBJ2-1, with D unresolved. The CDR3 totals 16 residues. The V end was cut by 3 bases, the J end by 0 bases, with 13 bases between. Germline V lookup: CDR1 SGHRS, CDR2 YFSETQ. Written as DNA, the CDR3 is TGCGCCAGCAGCTATTCAGGATTCAGCTCCTACAATGAGCAGTTCTTC. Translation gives CASSYSGFSSYNEQFF.

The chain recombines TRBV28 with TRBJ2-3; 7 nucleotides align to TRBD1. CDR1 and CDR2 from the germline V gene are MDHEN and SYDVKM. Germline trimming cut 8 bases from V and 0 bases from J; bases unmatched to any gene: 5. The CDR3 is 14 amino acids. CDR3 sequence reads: CASGTAPSTDTQYF. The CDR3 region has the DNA TGTGCCAGCGGGACAGCCCCTAGCACAGATACGCAGTATTTT.

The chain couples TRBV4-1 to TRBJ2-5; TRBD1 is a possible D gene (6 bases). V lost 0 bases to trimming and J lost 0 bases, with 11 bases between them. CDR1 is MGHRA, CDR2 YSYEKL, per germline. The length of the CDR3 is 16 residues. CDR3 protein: CASSQDRDKYQETQYF. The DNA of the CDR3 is TGCGCCAGCAGCCAAGATCGGGACAAGTACCAAGAGACCCAGTACTTC.

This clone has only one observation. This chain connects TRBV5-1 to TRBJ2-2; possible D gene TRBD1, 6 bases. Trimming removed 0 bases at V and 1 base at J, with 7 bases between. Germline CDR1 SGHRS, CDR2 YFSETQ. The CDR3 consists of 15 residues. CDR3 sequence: CASSLGQVNTGELFF. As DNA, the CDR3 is TGCGCCAGCAGCTTGGGACAGGTGAACACCGGGGAGCTGTTTTTT.

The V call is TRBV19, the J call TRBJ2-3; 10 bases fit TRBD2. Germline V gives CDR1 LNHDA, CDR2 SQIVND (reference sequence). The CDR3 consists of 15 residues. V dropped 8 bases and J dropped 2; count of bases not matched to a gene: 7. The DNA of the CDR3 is TGTGCCAGTCGCATCGGACTAGCGGACACAGATACGCAGTATTTT. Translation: CASRIGLADTDTQYF.

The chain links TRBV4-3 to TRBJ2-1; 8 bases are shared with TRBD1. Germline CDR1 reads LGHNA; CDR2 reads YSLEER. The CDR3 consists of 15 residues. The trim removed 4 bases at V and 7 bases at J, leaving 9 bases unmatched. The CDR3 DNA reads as TGCGCCAGCAGCCGATGGGACAGGAGGGGGAATGAGCAGTTCTTC. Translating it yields CASSRWDRRGNEQFF.

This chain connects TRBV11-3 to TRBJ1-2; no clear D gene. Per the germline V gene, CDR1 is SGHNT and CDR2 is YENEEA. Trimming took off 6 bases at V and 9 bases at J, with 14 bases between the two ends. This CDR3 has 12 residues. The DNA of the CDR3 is TGTGCCAGCAGTAATTGGGGAGGGAGCTACACCTTC. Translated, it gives CASSNWGGSYTF.

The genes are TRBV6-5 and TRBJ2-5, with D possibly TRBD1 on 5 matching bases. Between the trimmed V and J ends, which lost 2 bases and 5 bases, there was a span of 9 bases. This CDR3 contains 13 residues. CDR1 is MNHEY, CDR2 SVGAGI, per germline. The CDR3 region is CASSYRGRETQYF. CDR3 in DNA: TGTGCCAGCAGTTACAGGGGTCGGGAGACCCAGTACTTC.

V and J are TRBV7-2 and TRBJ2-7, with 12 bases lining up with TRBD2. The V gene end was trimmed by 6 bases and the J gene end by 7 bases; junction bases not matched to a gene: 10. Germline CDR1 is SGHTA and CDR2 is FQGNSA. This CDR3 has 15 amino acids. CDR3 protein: CASRKRLAGVDEQYF. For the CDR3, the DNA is TGTGCCAGCAGAAAGAGACTAGCGGGAGTAGATGAGCAGTACTTC.

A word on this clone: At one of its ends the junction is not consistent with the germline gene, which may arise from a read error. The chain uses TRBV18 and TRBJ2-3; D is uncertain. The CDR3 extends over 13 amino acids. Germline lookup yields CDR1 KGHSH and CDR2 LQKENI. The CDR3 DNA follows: TGTGCCAGCTCACCACGGAACACAGATATGCAGTATTTT. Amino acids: CASSPRNTDMQYF.

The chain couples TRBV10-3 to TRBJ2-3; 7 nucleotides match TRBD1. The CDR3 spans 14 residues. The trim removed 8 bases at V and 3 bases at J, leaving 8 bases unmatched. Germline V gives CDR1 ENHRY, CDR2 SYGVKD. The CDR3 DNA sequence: TGTGCCATCCAAAAAACGGACAGGACAGATACGCAGTATTTT. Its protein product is CAIQKTDRTDTQYF.

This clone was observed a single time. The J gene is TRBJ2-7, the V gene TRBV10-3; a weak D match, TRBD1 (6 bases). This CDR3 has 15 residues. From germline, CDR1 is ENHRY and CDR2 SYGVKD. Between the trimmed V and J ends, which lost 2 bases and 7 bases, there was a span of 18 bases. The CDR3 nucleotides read TGTGCCATCAGTGAGCCCGTAAACAGGGCTTGGGAGCAGTACTTC. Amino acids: CAISEPVNRAWEQYF.

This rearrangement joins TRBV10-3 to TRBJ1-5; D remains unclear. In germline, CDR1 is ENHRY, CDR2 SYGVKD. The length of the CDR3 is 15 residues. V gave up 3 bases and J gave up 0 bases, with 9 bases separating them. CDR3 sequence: CAISDPGYSNQPQHF. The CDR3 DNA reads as TGTGCCATCAGTGACCCAGGATATAGCAATCAGCCCCAGCATTTT.

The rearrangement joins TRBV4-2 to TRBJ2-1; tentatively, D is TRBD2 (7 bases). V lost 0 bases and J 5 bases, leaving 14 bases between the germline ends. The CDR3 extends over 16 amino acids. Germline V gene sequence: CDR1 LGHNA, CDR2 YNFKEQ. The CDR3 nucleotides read TGTGCCAGCAGCCAAGATGGGCGGGGGCCGGACAATGAGCAGTTCTTC. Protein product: CASSQDGRGPDNEQFF.

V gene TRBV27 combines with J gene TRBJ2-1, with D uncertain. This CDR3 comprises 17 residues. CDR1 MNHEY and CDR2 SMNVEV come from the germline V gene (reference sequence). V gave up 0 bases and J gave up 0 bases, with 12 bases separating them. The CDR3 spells CASSLSPRISSYNEQFF. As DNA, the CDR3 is TGTGCCAGCAGTTTATCGCCCCGAATTAGCTCCTACAATGAGCAGTTCTTC.

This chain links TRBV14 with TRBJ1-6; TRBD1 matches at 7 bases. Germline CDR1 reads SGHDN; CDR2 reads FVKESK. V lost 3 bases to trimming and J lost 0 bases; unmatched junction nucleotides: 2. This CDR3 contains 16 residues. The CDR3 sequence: CASSQNRGSYNSPLHF. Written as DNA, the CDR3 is TGTGCCAGCAGCCAGAACAGGGGCTCCTATAATTCACCCCTCCACTTT.

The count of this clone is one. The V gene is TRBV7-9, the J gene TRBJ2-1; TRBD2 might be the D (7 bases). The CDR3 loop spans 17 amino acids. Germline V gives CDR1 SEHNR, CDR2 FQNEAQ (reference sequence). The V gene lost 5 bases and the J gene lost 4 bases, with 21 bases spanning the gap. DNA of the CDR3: TGTGCCAGCAGCCCTTCAGAGAAGGGGGGGCCATACAATGAGCAGTTCTTC. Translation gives CASSPSEKGGPYNEQFF.

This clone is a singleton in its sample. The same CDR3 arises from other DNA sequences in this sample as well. The CDR3 sequence: CASSPPARGGRTDTQYF. The CDR3 DNA is TGTGCCAGCTCACCACCTGCGCGGGGGGGCCGCACAGATACGCAGTATTTT. This chain joins TRBV18 and TRBJ2-3; 9 bases align to TRBD2. Germline V CDR1 and CDR2: KGHSH, LQKENI. J gave up 1 base and V 0 bases, and 5 bases lay outside the gene matches. The CDR3 loop spans 17 amino acids.

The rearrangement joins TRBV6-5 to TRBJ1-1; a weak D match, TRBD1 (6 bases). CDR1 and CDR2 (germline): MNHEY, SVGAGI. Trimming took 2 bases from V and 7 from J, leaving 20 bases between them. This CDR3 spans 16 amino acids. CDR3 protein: CASSYGQGSLGFEAFF. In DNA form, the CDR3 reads TGTGCCAGCAGTTACGGCCAGGGGAGCCTTGGTTTTGAAGCTTTCTTT.